These 23 T cell receptor beta chains share one sample of origin, sequenced in a study of cytomegalovirus exposure and HLA in healthy donors (dated by TCRdb to between 2016 and 2019). The receptor library was made with the immunoSEQ multiplex PCR assay. Entries here come from immuneACCESS through TCRdb and include only in-frame sequences with V and J called. Some clones fail to appear in such tables; in the studies checked, an unresolved V gene covers under half of the shortfall, and the cause of the remainder is unknown. The sample contains over 250,000 clones, around 87% of them found a single time. Jointly, the top ten make up about 1% of the sample. The sample comprised PBMCs. These receptors all stem from a woman in her twenties or thirties in good health and CMV-seropositive.

This chain joins TRBV4-1 and TRBJ1-4; possible D gene TRBD1, 5 bases. Germline V lookup: CDR1 MGHRA, CDR2 YSYEKL. Trimming left V 1 base short and J 6 bases short, with 12 bases between. This CDR3 is 15 amino acids long. This chain's CDR3 is CASSQVPGKDEKLFF. For the CDR3, the DNA is TGCGCCAGCAGCCAAGTACCAGGGAAGGATGAAAAACTGTTTTTT.

The chain employs TRBV27 and TRBJ2-3; tentative D call: TRBD1 (6 bases). The V and J ends lost 6 bases and 2 bases respectively, with 9 bases between them. Germline loops: CDR1 MNHEY, CDR2 SMNVEV (reference sequence). The length of the CDR3 is 13 residues. The CDR3 loop reads CASSRGPTDTQYF. DNA of the CDR3: TGTGCCAGCAGCAGGGGACCCACAGATACGCAGTATTTT.

This clone has just a few counts. V usage is TRBV6-5 and J usage is TRBJ1-6, with a tentative D call TRBD1 (5 bases). This CDR3 spans 16 amino acids. Germline V gene data show CDR1 as MNHEY and CDR2 as SVGAGI. Trimming took off 0 bases at V and 3 bases at J, with 9 bases between the two ends. CDR3 DNA: TGTGCCAGCAGTTACTCTGGGGGGAACTATAATTCACCCCTCCACTTT. This translates into CASSYSGGNYNSPLHF.

The rearrangement links TRBV19 to TRBJ2-7; either TRBD1 or TRBD2 may fit D (5 bases each). Germline CDR1 LNHDA, CDR2 SQIVND (reference sequence). The V end was cut by 3 bases, the J end by 4 bases, with 19 bases between. The CDR3 consists of 16 residues. The CDR3 spells CASSIFREIVGYEQYF. DNA of the CDR3: TGTGCCAGTAGTATCTTCAGGGAGATAGTCGGGTACGAGCAGTACTTC.

This chain joins TRBV7-2 and TRBJ1-2; D is unresolved. This CDR3 spans 13 amino acids. V lost 2 bases to trimming and J lost 6 bases, with 10 bases between them. The germline V gene encodes CDR1 SGHTA and CDR2 FQGNSA. The CDR3 spells CASSLFLVDGYTF. The CDR3 nucleotides are TGTGCCAGCAGCTTATTTCTGGTCGATGGCTACACCTTC.

This clone was seen more than once but under ten times. The chain uses TRBV19 and TRBJ1-2; D ambiguous. The germline gives CDR1 LNHDA, CDR2 SQIVND (reference sequence). Trimming removed 6 bases at V and 4 bases at J, with 6 bases between. The CDR3 covers 11 residues. CDR3 protein: CASRNSYGYTF. CDR3 bases: TGTGCCAGTAGAAACAGCTATGGCTACACCTTC. Together with reference TRBV19 and TRBJ1-2, the CDR3 gives the full variable domain: DGGITQSPKYLFRKEGQNVTLSCEQNLNHDAMYWYRQDPGQGLRLIYYSQIVNDFQKGDIAEGYSVSREKKESFPLTVTSAQKNPTAFYLCASRNSYGYTFGSGTRLTVV.

The V gene is TRBV4-1, the J gene TRBJ2-1, with no clear D. CDR1 and CDR2 from the germline V gene are MGHRA and YSYEKL. The CDR3 runs to 16 residues. The ends were cut back, 4 bases at V and 0 bases at J, with 13 bases in the middle. The CDR3 DNA follows: TGCGCCAGCAGCCGCCTTGTGTCAGTCTCCTACAATGAGCAGTTCTTC. Protein sequence: CASSRLVSVSYNEQFF.

This clone appeared once. This chain links TRBV11-3 with TRBJ2-2; TRBD1 matches at 7 bases. This CDR3 is 17 amino acids long. V was clipped by 5 bases and J by 2 bases; unmatched bases: 11. Germline lookup yields CDR1 SGHNT and CDR2 YENEEA. The CDR3 DNA follows: TGTGCCAGCAGCACCTACTTGGGACAGAGTAACACCGGGGAGCTGTTTTTT. Protein sequence: CASSTYLGQSNTGELFF.

The rearrangement uses TRBV5-6 and TRBJ1-1; 8 bases map to TRBD1. CDR1 and CDR2 (germline): SGHDT, YYEEEE. J was trimmed by 0 bases and V by 2 bases; bases with no gene match: 6. The CDR3 covers 16 residues. This CDR3 is CASSFRTTGVNTEAFF. The DNA for the CDR3 is TGTGCCAGCAGCTTTAGAACGACAGGGGTGAACACTGAAGCTTTCTTT.

The J gene is TRBJ1-1, the V gene TRBV12-2; the table's D call, TRBD1, was not checked against the DNA. TRBV12-2 is a recognized pseudogene. This CDR3 comprises 13 residues. CDR3 sequence (DNA): TGTGCAAGTCGCCAGGGGGAGGACACTGAAGCTTTCTTT. It translates to CASRQGEDTEAFF.

This chain links TRBV6-1 with TRBJ2-7; D is possibly TRBD1 or TRBD2 (5 bases each). The V end was cut by 6 bases, the J end by 1 base, with 10 bases between. This CDR3 is 13 amino acids long. In germline, CDR1 is MNHNS, CDR2 SASEGT. This CDR3 is CASRGDGSYEQYF. In nucleotides, the CDR3 is TGTGCCAGCAGAGGGGACGGATCCTACGAGCAGTACTTC.

The J gene is TRBJ2-7, the V gene TRBV6-5; D is perhaps TRBD1 or TRBD2 (5 bases each). The V end lost 6 bases, the J end lost 3 bases, and 15 bases lay between the germline ends. CDR3 length equals 14 residues. The germline CDR1 and CDR2 sequences are MNHEY and SVGAGI. In nucleotides, the CDR3 is TGTGCCAGCAGAACTCCGGGACGGCGCTACGAGCAGTACTTC. The encoded protein is CASRTPGRRYEQYF.

Only one count was recorded for this clone. V gene TRBV7-3 combines with J gene TRBJ2-6; D is uncertain. V was cut by 5 bases and J by 5 bases, with 13 bases left in between. Germline-derived CDR1 and CDR2 are SGHTA and FQGTGA. This CDR3 comprises 15 residues. The CDR3 DNA reads as TGTGCCAGCAGCAATACGTCCGGAAGGGCCAACGTCCTGACTTTC. Translated: CASSNTSGRANVLTF.

The CDR3 sequence: CASSRTNTGELFF. The CDR3, as DNA: TGTGCCAGCAGCCGGACTAACACCGGGGAGCTGTTTTTT. The chain links TRBV7-3 to TRBJ2-2; D possibly corresponds to TRBD2 (5 bases). Trimming pared 5 bases from V and 2 bases from J, leaving 6 bases between. Looked up from germline, CDR1 is SGHTA and CDR2 is FQGTGA. This CDR3 has 13 amino acids.

The chain recombines TRBV7-9 with TRBJ1-2; D remains ambiguous. V was clipped by 1 base and J by 4 bases, with 13 bases between them. The CDR3 extends over 15 amino acids. Germline V gives CDR1 SEHNR, CDR2 FQNEAQ (reference sequence). CDR3 residues: CASSLESGKTYGYTF. The CDR3 DNA is TGTGCCAGCAGCTTAGAGTCCGGGAAAACCTATGGCTACACCTTC.

The chain carries TRBV7-8 and TRBJ2-5; D might be TRBD2 (5 bases). This CDR3 spans 12 amino acids. Trimming cost V 7 bases and J 2 bases, with 8 bases left between them. The germline CDR1 and CDR2 sequences are SGHVS and FQNEAQ. CDR3 sequence (DNA): TGTGCCAGCAAAGCGGAACAAGAGACCCAGTACTTC. As protein: CASKAEQETQYF.

As concerns this clone: At one boundary the junction diverges from the germline segment, which might be a read error. This chain joins TRBV5-1 and TRBJ2-1, with D perhaps matching TRBD1 (7 bases). Looked up from germline, CDR1 is SGHRS and CDR2 is YFSETQ. The CDR3 contains 15 residues. The CDR3 protein is CASREGQTFYNKQFF. CDR3 bases: TGCGCCAGCAGGGAGGGACAGACTTTTTACAATAAGCAGTTCTTC.

The rearrangement joins TRBV4-2 to TRBJ2-7; D remains unclear. The CDR3 extends over 13 amino acids. Trimming cost V 0 bases and J 3 bases, with 6 bases left between them. Per germline, CDR1 LGHNA and CDR2 YNFKEQ. The chain's CDR3 is CASSQERSYEQYF. Written as DNA, the CDR3 is TGTGCCAGCAGCCAAGAAAGGAGCTACGAGCAGTACTTC.

CDR3 nucleotides: TGTGCCAGCAGCCCTCAGGGGGGGGATGGCTACACCTTC. Protein sequence: CASSPQGGDGYTF. This chain uses TRBV7-6 with TRBJ1-2, with TRBD1 matching over 7 bases. Unmatched junction bases numbered 6, after V lost 5 bases and J lost 6 bases. The CDR3 totals 13 residues. Germline values: CDR1 SGHVS, CDR2 FNYEAQ.

This rearrangement joins TRBV2 to TRBJ2-1, with TRBD2 matching 14 bases. CDR3 size: 18 residues. V trimming: 6 bases; J trimming: 4 bases; junction bases outside the gene matches: 11. Per the germline V gene, CDR1 is SNHLY and CDR2 is FYNNEI. CDR3 coding DNA: TGTGCCAGCAGCCCGGGACTAGCGGGGGCCCCCCCTTACAATGAGCAGTTCTTC. This codes for CASSPGLAGAPPYNEQFF.

The genes are TRBV4-3 and TRBJ2-7; TRBD1 might be the D (7 bases). The CDR3 is made up of 14 amino acids. Deletions cut 0 bases from V and 6 bases from J, with 12 bases between. From germline, CDR1 is LGHNA and CDR2 YSLEER. CDR3 sequence: CASSQDPEGAEQYF. CDR3 DNA sequence: TGCGCCAGCAGCCAAGATCCGGAGGGGGCCGAGCAGTACTTC.

The CDR3 DNA reads TGCGCCAGCAGTCGACAGGAGGCTGTAGGGACCCAGTACTTC. It is translated as CASSRQEAVGTQYF. V is TRBV5-1 and J is TRBJ2-5, with D possibly matching TRBD1 (6 bases). CDR3 size: 14 residues. V lost 5 bases, J lost 7 bases, and 18 bases lay in between. Germline V gives CDR1 SGHRS, CDR2 YFSETQ.

The chain uses TRBV15 and TRBJ2-1; 8 nucleotides match TRBD2. From germline, CDR1 is LNHNV and CDR2 YYDKDF (reference sequence). The CDR3 has 13 residues. V lost 9 bases to trimming and J lost 4 bases; unmatched junction nucleotides: 5. For the CDR3, the DNA is TGTGCCACTAAGAAGCGGGGGTACAATGAGCAGTTCTTC. This translates into CATKKRGYNEQFF.